This T cell receptor beta chain was documented in a study of a mutant IDH1 vaccine in newly diagnosed glioma. Study at large: Treated patients had a mean age of around 40 years and a sex split that was roughly 60% male and roughly 38% female. Previous treatment comprised radiotherapy, temozolomide, or both, mostly both. Broader study findings: Pseudoprogression showed no apparent link to changes in top peripheral T cell clonotypes.

Clones were read by immunoSEQ multiplex PCR, and TCRdb kept only the in-frame ones, dropping some. This repertoire shows around 100,000 clones, approximately 80% found once; its top ten account for about 5.3%. Indicated time point: baseline, week 1 (first vaccination visit). The sample's treatment: pre-vaccination baseline after standard-of-care therapy. Tumors from donors were new WHO grade 3 or 4 IDH1-mutant astrocytomas with ATRX loss. As concerns this clone: Its antigen is still unknown.

This clonotype originated in a man aged 35-49 years with glioma. Some clones in this sample may be carry-over from other donors' samples. Sample: PBMCs, taken from a glioma patient treated with radiotherapy, temozolomide or both.

The CDR3 nucleotides are TGTGCCTGGGGACAGGGGAAGACCTCAAGCAAGCCCCAGCATTTT. Protein product: CAWGQGKTSSKPQHF. The chain joins TRBV30 to TRBJ1-5; the match to TRBD1 covers 9 bases. The V and J ends lost 5 bases and 8 bases, in that order; junction bases with no gene match: 13. Germline V gene sequence: CDR1 GTSNPN, CDR2 SVGIG (reference sequence). The CDR3 sequence is 15 residues long.